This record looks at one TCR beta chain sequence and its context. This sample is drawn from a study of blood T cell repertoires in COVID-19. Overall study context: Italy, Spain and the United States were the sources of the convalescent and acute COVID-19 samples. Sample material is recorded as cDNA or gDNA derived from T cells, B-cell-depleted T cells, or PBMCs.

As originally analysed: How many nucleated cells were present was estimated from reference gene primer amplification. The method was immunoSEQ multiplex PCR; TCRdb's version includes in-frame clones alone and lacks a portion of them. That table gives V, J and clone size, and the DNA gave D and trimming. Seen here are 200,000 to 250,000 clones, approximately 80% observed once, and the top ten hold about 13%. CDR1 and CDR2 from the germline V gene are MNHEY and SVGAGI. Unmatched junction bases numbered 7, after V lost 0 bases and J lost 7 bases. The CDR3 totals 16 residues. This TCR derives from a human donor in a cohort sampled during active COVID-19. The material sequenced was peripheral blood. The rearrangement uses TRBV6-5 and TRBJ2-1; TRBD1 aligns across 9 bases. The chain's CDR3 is CASSYSGTGSENEQFF. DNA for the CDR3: TGTGCCAGCAGTTACTCAGGGACAGGGAGTGAGAATGAGCAGTTCTTC.